This is a list of T cell receptor beta chains from one sample in a study of immune cell composition in non-small cell lung cancer. The table came from immunoSEQ multiplex PCR; TCRdb's copy has only in-frame clones and leaves some out. This sample has roughly 4,900 clones, with about 80% found just once. Sequencing used lung tumor tissue. The receptor set was obtained from a human donor with non-small cell lung cancer. Both conserved end residues are part of each CDR3. D genes are given only for firm matches. The size field is filled for only some rows; it gives once, few, many or a size class.

D gene: TRBD2
J gene: TRBJ2-3
CDR3 length: 16
clone size: NA
V gene: TRBV7-3
CDR3 protein: CASSPSGGAFTDTQYF
CDR3 DNA: TGTGCCAGCAGCCCGAGCGGGGGGGCCTTCACAGATACGCAGTATTTT

D gene: NA
J gene: TRBJ2-1
CDR3 length: 13
clone size: NA
V gene: TRBV7-6
CDR3 protein: CASSPGPSNEQFF
CDR3 DNA: TGTGCCAGCAGCCCGGGACCCAGCAATGAGCAGTTCTTC

D gene: NA
J gene: TRBJ2-5
CDR3 length: 15
clone size: NA
V gene: TRBV7-9
CDR3 protein: CASSLGAGEGETQYF
CDR3 DNA: TGTGCCAGCAGCTTAGGGGCAGGGGAAGGGGAGACCCAGTACTTC

D gene: NA
J gene: TRBJ1-2
CDR3 length: 15
clone size: NA
V gene: TRBV6-5
CDR3 protein: CASSPYGAGDYGYTF
CDR3 DNA: TGTGCCAGCAGTCCCTACGGGGCAGGCGACTATGGCTACACCTTC

D gene: NA
J gene: TRBJ1-2
CDR3 length: 13
clone size: NA
V gene: TRBV29-1
CDR3 protein: CSVGRSSNYGYTF
CDR3 DNA: TGCAGCGTTGGTAGGTCTTCTAACTATGGCTACACCTTC

D gene: TRBD1
J gene: TRBJ1-1
CDR3 length: 13
clone size: NA
V gene: TRBV29-1
CDR3 protein: CSVEGGQYFEAFF
CDR3 DNA: TGCAGCGTTGAAGGGGGACAGTACTTTGAAGCTTTCTTT

D gene: NA
J gene: TRBJ2-7
CDR3 length: 15
clone size: NA
V gene: TRBV10-2
CDR3 protein: CASRGSEVGSYEQYF
CDR3 DNA: TGCGCCAGTAGAGGGTCGGAGGTGGGATCCTACGAGCAGTACTTC

D gene: NA
J gene: TRBJ1-4
CDR3 length: 14
clone size: NA
V gene: TRBV6-1
CDR3 protein: CASSEGTASEKLFF
CDR3 DNA: TGTGCCAGCAGTGAAGGGACGGCCAGTGAAAAACTGTTTTTT

D gene: NA
J gene: TRBJ2-1
CDR3 length: 16
clone size: NA
V gene: TRBV11-2
CDR3 protein: CASSLMGTQGRNEQFF
CDR3 DNA: TGTGCCAGCAGCTTAATGGGGACGCAAGGGAGGAATGAGCAGTTCTTC

D gene: NA
J gene: TRBJ2-7
CDR3 length: 15
clone size: NA
V gene: TRBV7-2
CDR3 protein: CASSLVAAGGNEQYF
CDR3 DNA: TGTGCCAGCAGCTTAGTGGCTGCTGGGGGAAACGAGCAGTACTTC

D gene: NA
J gene: TRBJ1-1
CDR3 length: 14
clone size: NA
V gene: TRBV28
CDR3 protein: CASSLRGRNTEAFF
CDR3 DNA: TGTGCCAGCAGTTTGCGGGGCCGGAACACTGAAGCTTTCTTT

D gene: NA
J gene: TRBJ1-4
CDR3 length: 14
clone size: NA
V gene: TRBV5-1
CDR3 protein: CASSFGQLNEKLFF
CDR3 DNA: TGCGCCAGCAGCTTCGGACAGCTAAATGAAAAACTGTTTTTT

D gene: TRBD2
J gene: TRBJ2-1
CDR3 length: 17
clone size: NA
V gene: TRBV9
CDR3 protein: CASSSWTSSNSYNEQFF
CDR3 DNA: TGTGCCAGCAGCTCTTGGACTAGCTCTAACTCCTACAATGAGCAGTTCTTC

D gene: NA
J gene: TRBJ2-1
CDR3 length: 15
clone size: NA
V gene: TRBV2
CDR3 protein: CASSDRRATYNEQFF
CDR3 DNA: TGTGCCAGCAGTGATAGGCGGGCCACCTACAATGAGCAGTTCTTC

D gene: TRBD2
J gene: TRBJ2-3
CDR3 length: 15
clone size: NA
V gene: TRBV7-3
CDR3 protein: CASSPGGGPGGTQYF
CDR3 DNA: TGTGCCAGCAGCCCCGGGGGGGGGCCAGGCGGAACGCAGTATTTT

D gene: TRBD1
J gene: TRBJ1-3
CDR3 length: 14
clone size: NA
V gene: TRBV5-1
CDR3 protein: CASSSQGSGNTIYF
CDR3 DNA: TGCGCCAGCAGCTCACAGGGGTCTGGAAACACCATATATTTT

D gene: NA
J gene: TRBJ2-3
CDR3 length: 15
clone size: NA
V gene: TRBV11-2
CDR3 protein: CASSLEGLTVDTQYF
CDR3 DNA: TGTGCCAGCAGCTTAGAGGGACTCACCGTAGATACGCAGTATTTT

D gene: TRBD1
J gene: TRBJ2-5
CDR3 length: 13
clone size: NA
V gene: TRBV5-1
CDR3 protein: CASSSGGMETQYF
CDR3 DNA: TGCGCCAGCAGCTCAGGGGGCATGGAGACCCAGTACTTC

D gene: TRBD1
J gene: TRBJ1-3
CDR3 length: 16
clone size: NA
V gene: TRBV12-5
CDR3 protein: CASGWTGGLSGNTIYF
CDR3 DNA: TGTGCTAGTGGTTGGACAGGGGGCTTGTCTGGAAACACCATATATTTT

D gene: NA
J gene: TRBJ2-2
CDR3 length: 15
clone size: NA
V gene: TRBV19
CDR3 protein: CASSVLTQNTGELFF
CDR3 DNA: TGTGCCAGTAGTGTGCTGACTCAGAACACCGGGGAGCTGTTTTTT

D gene: NA
J gene: TRBJ1-1
CDR3 length: 13
clone size: NA
V gene: TRBV4-3
CDR3 protein: CASSQEPNTEAFF
CDR3 DNA: TGCGCCAGCAGCCAAGAGCCGAACACTGAAGCTTTCTTT

D gene: TRBD2
J gene: TRBJ2-7
CDR3 length: 15
clone size: NA
V gene: TRBV27
CDR3 protein: CASSLRGGGVYEQYF
CDR3 DNA: TGTGCCAGCAGTTTGAGGGGCGGGGGGGTCTACGAGCAGTACTTC

D gene: NA
J gene: TRBJ2-1
CDR3 length: 16
clone size: NA
V gene: TRBV18
CDR3 protein: CASSPLPLAPYNEQFF
CDR3 DNA: TGTGCCAGCTCACCACTCCCCCTAGCCCCCTACAATGAGCAGTTCTTC

D gene: NA
J gene: TRBJ2-2
CDR3 length: 13
clone size: NA
V gene: TRBV6-5
CDR3 protein: CASSYPGTGELFF
CDR3 DNA: TGTGCCAGCAGTTACCCCGGGACCGGGGAGCTGTTTTTT

D gene: NA
J gene: TRBJ2-1
CDR3 length: 11
clone size: NA
V gene: TRBV28
CDR3 protein: CASSLGNEQFF
CDR3 DNA: TGTGCCAGCAGTTTGGGGAATGAGCAGTTCTTC

D gene: NA
J gene: TRBJ1-4
CDR3 length: 16
clone size: once
V gene: TRBV2
CDR3 protein: CASHWEGGNMDEKLFF
CDR3 DNA: TGTGCCAGCCATTGGGAGGGGGGCAACATGGATGAAAAACTGTTTTTT

D gene: NA
J gene: TRBJ1-5
CDR3 length: 14
clone size: NA
V gene: TRBV7-9
CDR3 protein: CASSSYDRVNLQHF
CDR3 DNA: TGTGCCAGCAGCTCCTACGACAGAGTTAATCTCCAGCATTTT

D gene: TRBD1
J gene: TRBJ2-1
CDR3 length: 15
clone size: few
V gene: TRBV7-2
CDR3 protein: CASSLEGGTYNEQFF
CDR3 DNA: TGTGCCAGCAGCTTAGAAGGGGGCACCTACAATGAGCAGTTCTTC

D gene: NA
J gene: TRBJ1-2
CDR3 length: 14
clone size: NA
V gene: TRBV14
CDR3 protein: CASSQERPARGYTF
CDR3 DNA: TGTGCCAGCAGCCAAGAGAGGCCTGCGCGTGGCTACACCTTC

D gene: NA
J gene: TRBJ2-2
CDR3 length: 14
clone size: NA
V gene: TRBV27
CDR3 protein: CASWPKGKTGELFF
CDR3 DNA: TGTGCCAGCTGGCCCAAGGGAAAGACCGGGGAGCTGTTTTTT

D gene: TRBD1
J gene: TRBJ2-7
CDR3 length: 14
clone size: NA
V gene: TRBV6-1
CDR3 protein: CASSKQGNSYEQYF
CDR3 DNA: TGTGCCAGCAGCAAACAGGGGAACTCCTACGAGCAGTACTTC

D gene: NA
J gene: TRBJ1-6
CDR3 length: 15
clone size: NA
V gene: TRBV12-1
CDR3 protein: CASRRPQGSNSPLHF
CDR3 DNA: TGTGCCAGCAGACGGCCCCAGGGGAGTAATTCACCCCTCCACTTT

D gene: TRBD1
J gene: TRBJ1-6
CDR3 length: 15
clone size: NA
V gene: TRBV2
CDR3 protein: CASTEGTGSYSPLHF
CDR3 DNA: TGTGCCAGCACCGAGGGGACAGGGAGTTATTCACCCCTCCACTTT

D gene: TRBD1
J gene: TRBJ2-6
CDR3 length: 15
clone size: NA
V gene: TRBV5-1
CDR3 protein: CASSYRGTGANVLTF
CDR3 DNA: TGCGCCAGCAGCTACAGGGGGACTGGGGCCAACGTCCTGACTTTC

D gene: TRBD1
J gene: TRBJ2-7
CDR3 length: 15
clone size: NA
V gene: TRBV11-2
CDR3 protein: CASSFTGVRSVEQYF
CDR3 DNA: TGTGCCAGCAGCTTCACAGGGGTGCGAAGTGTGGAGCAGTACTTC

D gene: NA
J gene: TRBJ2-5
CDR3 length: 14
clone size: NA
V gene: TRBV6-5
CDR3 protein: CASSPSGGTETQYF
CDR3 DNA: TGTGCCAGCAGCCCCTCCGGGGGAACGGAGACCCAGTACTTC

D gene: NA
J gene: TRBJ1-5
CDR3 length: 13
clone size: NA
V gene: TRBV5-1
CDR3 protein: CASSLVGNQPQHF
CDR3 DNA: TGCGCCAGCAGCTTGGTGGGGAATCAGCCCCAGCATTTT

D gene: TRBD1
J gene: TRBJ1-2
CDR3 length: 14
clone size: NA
V gene: TRBV6-6
CDR3 protein: CASSPLQGKGGYTF
CDR3 DNA: TGTGCCAGCAGCCCTTTACAGGGGAAGGGTGGCTACACCTTC

D gene: NA
J gene: TRBJ1-1
CDR3 length: 14
clone size: NA
V gene: TRBV5-1
CDR3 protein: CASSLGSMNTEAFF
CDR3 DNA: TGCGCCAGCAGCTTGGGGTCTATGAACACTGAAGCTTTCTTT

D gene: NA
J gene: TRBJ1-2
CDR3 length: 14
clone size: NA
V gene: TRBV6-5
CDR3 protein: CASRDGQIGQGYTF
CDR3 DNA: TGTGCCAGCAGGGACGGACAGATCGGTCAGGGCTACACCTTC

D gene: NA
J gene: TRBJ1-6
CDR3 length: 12
clone size: NA
V gene: TRBV6-6
CDR3 protein: CASSTIGQLLHF
CDR3 DNA: TGTGCCAGCAGTACAATCGGACAACTACTCCACTTT

D gene: NA
J gene: TRBJ1-3
CDR3 length: 11
clone size: once
V gene: TRBV6-1
CDR3 protein: CASVGGNTIYF
CDR3 DNA: TGTGCCTCGGTGGGAGGAAACACCATATATTTT

D gene: NA
J gene: TRBJ2-4
CDR3 length: 14
clone size: NA
V gene: TRBV7-3
CDR3 protein: CASSLLGLGDIQYF
CDR3 DNA: TGTGCCAGCAGCTTACTGGGTCTGGGGGACATTCAGTACTTC

D gene: NA
J gene: TRBJ1-2
CDR3 length: 14
clone size: NA
V gene: TRBV27
CDR3 protein: CASSHPGGGGGYTF
CDR3 DNA: TGTGCCAGCAGCCACCCCGGGGGCGGGGGGGGCTACACCTTC

D gene: TRBD2
J gene: TRBJ2-1
CDR3 length: 16
clone size: NA
V gene: TRBV11-1
CDR3 protein: CASSRGGANSNNEQFF
CDR3 DNA: TGTGCCAGCAGCCGGGGAGGGGCCAACAGCAACAATGAGCAGTTCTTC

D gene: TRBD2
J gene: TRBJ2-1
CDR3 length: 16
clone size: NA
V gene: TRBV5-5
CDR3 protein: CASSRQTSGGYNEQFF
CDR3 DNA: TGTGCCAGCAGCCGCCAGACTAGCGGGGGGTACAATGAGCAGTTCTTC

D gene: NA
J gene: TRBJ1-5
CDR3 length: 13
clone size: NA
V gene: TRBV11-2
CDR3 protein: CASSSSEKEPQHF
CDR3 DNA: TGTGCCAGCAGCTCCTCTGAGAAGGAGCCCCAGCATTTT

D gene: TRBD1
J gene: TRBJ1-6
CDR3 length: 15
clone size: few
V gene: TRBV7-2
CDR3 protein: CASSLRGTGNSPLHF
CDR3 DNA: TGTGCCAGCAGCCTCCGGGGGACAGGGAATTCACCCCTCCACTTT

D gene: NA
J gene: TRBJ2-7
CDR3 length: 12
clone size: NA
V gene: TRBV6-5
CDR3 protein: CASSPLGIEQYF
CDR3 DNA: TGTGCCAGCAGCCCCCTAGGAATCGAGCAGTACTTC

D gene: TRBD1
J gene: TRBJ2-7
CDR3 length: 14
clone size: NA
V gene: TRBV9
CDR3 protein: CASSPRTGWYEQYF
CDR3 DNA: TGTGCCAGCAGCCCCCGGACAGGGTGGTACGAGCAGTACTTC

D gene: NA
J gene: TRBJ1-5
CDR3 length: 14
clone size: NA
V gene: TRBV28
CDR3 protein: CASTDRGSNQPQHF
CDR3 DNA: TGTGCCAGCACCGACCGGGGGAGCAATCAGCCCCAGCATTTT

D gene: NA
J gene: TRBJ2-1
CDR3 length: 11
clone size: once
V gene: TRBV11-3
CDR3 protein: CASSLGNEQFF
CDR3 DNA: TGTGCCAGCAGCTTGGGGAATGAGCAGTTCTTC

D gene: NA
J gene: TRBJ2-3
CDR3 length: 13
clone size: NA
V gene: TRBV29-1
CDR3 protein: CSVGGGAVDTQYF
CDR3 DNA: TGCAGCGTTGGGGGGGGCGCGGTAGATACGCAGTATTTT

D gene: NA
J gene: TRBJ2-1
CDR3 length: 13
clone size: NA
V gene: TRBV5-5
CDR3 protein: CASSPSGYGEQFF
CDR3 DNA: TGTGCCAGCAGCCCCAGCGGATATGGTGAGCAGTTCTTC

D gene: NA
J gene: TRBJ1-6
CDR3 length: 13
clone size: NA
V gene: TRBV12-5
CDR3 protein: CASGGLGGSPLHF
CDR3 DNA: TGTGCTAGTGGTGGGCTGGGGGGATCACCCCTCCACTTT

D gene: TRBD1
J gene: TRBJ2-7
CDR3 length: 15
clone size: NA
V gene: TRBV5-1
CDR3 protein: CASSLGGQGPGEQYF
CDR3 DNA: TGCGCCAGCAGCTTGGGGGGACAGGGACCGGGGGAGCAGTACTTC